This T cell receptor beta chain emerged from a study of cytomegalovirus exposure and HLA in healthy donors. Those who donated were healthy bone marrow donors. The CDR3 has 14 residues. V lost 6 bases to trimming and J lost 3 bases; unmatched junction nucleotides: 4. Germline assignment: CDR1 ENHRY and CDR2 SYGVKD. 13 Jbeta primers and 60 Vbeta primers were used for the PCR. Libraries were prepared by immunoSEQ multiplex PCR; TCRdb keeps only in-frame clonotypes and omits some of them. The sample lists 120,000 to 150,000 clones; around 77% were seen once. The sequence was collected from a woman between 40 and 55 years old in good health and CMV-seropositive. The specimen was PBMCs. This chain connects TRBV10-3 to TRBJ2-3, with 9 bases that match TRBD2. Here the CDR3 reads CAIRAGGPTDTQYF. CDR3 DNA: TGTGCCATCAGAGCGGGGGGACCGACAGATACGCAGTATTTT.